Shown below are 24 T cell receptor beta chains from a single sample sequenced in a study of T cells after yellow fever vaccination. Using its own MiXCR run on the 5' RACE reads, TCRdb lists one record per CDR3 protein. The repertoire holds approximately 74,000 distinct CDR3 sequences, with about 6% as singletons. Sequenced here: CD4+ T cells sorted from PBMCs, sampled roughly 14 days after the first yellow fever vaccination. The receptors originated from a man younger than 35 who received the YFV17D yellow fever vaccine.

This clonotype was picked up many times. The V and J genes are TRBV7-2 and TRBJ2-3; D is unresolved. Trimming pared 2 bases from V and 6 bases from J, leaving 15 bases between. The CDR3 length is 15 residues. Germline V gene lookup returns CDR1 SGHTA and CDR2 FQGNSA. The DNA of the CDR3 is TGTGCCAGCAGCTTATACAGCGTCACCCGGGATACGCAGTATTTT. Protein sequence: CASSLYSVTRDTQYF.

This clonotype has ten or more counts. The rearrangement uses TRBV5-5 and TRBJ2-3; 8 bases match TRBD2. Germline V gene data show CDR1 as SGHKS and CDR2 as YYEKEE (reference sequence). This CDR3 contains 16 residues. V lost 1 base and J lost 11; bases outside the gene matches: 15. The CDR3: CASSLISGGPTRGQYF. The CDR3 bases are TGTGCCAGCAGCTTGATCAGCGGGGGACCGACCCGGGGGCAGTATTTT.

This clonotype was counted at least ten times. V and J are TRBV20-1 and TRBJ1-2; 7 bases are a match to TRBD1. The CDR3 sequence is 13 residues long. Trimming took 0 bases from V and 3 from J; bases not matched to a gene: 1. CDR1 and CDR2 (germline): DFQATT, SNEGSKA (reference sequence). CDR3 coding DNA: TGCAGTGCTAGAGACCAGGGGGACTATGGCTACACCTTC. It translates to CSARDQGDYGYTF.

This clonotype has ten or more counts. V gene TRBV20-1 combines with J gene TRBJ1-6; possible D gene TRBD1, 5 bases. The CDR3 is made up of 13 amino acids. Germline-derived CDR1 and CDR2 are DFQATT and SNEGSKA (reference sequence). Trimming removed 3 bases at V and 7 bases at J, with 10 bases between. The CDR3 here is CSARGRGNSPLHF. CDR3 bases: TGCAGTGCTAGGGGACGGGGAAATTCACCCCTCCACTTT.

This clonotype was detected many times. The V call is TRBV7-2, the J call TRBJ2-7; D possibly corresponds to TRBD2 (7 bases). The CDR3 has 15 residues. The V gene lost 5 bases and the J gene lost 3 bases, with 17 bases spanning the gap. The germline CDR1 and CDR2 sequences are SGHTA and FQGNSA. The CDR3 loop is CASSPIQGGDYEQYF. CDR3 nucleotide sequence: TGTGCCAGCAGCCCAATACAGGGAGGGGACTACGAGCAGTACTTC.

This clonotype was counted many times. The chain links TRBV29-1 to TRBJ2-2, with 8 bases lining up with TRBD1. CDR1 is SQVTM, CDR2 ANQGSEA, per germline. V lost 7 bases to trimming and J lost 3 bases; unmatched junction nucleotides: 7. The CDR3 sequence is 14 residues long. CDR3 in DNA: TGCAGCGCAACGACAGGGGTCCACACCGGGGAGCTGTTTTTT. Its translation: CSATTGVHTGELFF.

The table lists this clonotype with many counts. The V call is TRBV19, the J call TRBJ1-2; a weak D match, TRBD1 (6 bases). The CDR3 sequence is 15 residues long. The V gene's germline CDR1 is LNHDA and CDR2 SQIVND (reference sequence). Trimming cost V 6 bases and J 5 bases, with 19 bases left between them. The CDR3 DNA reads TGTGCCAGTAGGCCCACCCTTATGGGGGCTTATGGCTACACCTTC. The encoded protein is CASRPTLMGAYGYTF.

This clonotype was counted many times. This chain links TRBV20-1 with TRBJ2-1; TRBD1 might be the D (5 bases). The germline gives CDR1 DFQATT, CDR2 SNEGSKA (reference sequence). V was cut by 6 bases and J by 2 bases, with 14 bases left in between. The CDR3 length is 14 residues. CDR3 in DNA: TGCAGTGCCCAGGACATAACGCCCTACAATGAGCAGTTCTTC. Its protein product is CSAQDITPYNEQFF.

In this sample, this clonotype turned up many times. CDR3 protein: CSVVVGGFEQYF. Here the CDR3 DNA reads TGCAGCGTCGTCGTCGGGGGATTCGAGCAGTACTTC. J is TRBJ2-7 and V is TRBV29-1; D may be TRBD2 (6 bases). V dropped 6 bases and J dropped 6 bases, with 15 bases sitting between them. Germline CDR1 is SQVTM and CDR2 is ANQGSEA. This CDR3 is 12 amino acids long.

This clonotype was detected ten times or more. The DNA of the CDR3 is TGTGCCAGCTCTCTTTCTCCGGGACAGAGGGACAATGAGCAGTTCTTC. This codes for CASSLSPGQRDNEQFF. V usage is TRBV18 and J usage is TRBJ2-1; 7 bases agree with TRBD1. This CDR3 has 16 residues. Trimming took 6 bases from V and 5 from J; bases not matched to a gene: 13. The germline V gene encodes CDR1 KGHSH and CDR2 LQKENI.

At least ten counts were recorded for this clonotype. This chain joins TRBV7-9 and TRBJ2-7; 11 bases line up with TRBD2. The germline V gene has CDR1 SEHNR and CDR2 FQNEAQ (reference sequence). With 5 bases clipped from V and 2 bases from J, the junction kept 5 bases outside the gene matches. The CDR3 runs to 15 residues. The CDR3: CASSRLAGQTYEQYF. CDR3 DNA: TGTGCCAGCAGCCGACTAGCGGGGCAGACCTACGAGCAGTACTTC.

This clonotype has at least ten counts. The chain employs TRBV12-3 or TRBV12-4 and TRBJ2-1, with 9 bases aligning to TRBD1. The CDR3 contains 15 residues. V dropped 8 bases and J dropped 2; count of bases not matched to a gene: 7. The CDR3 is CASAHWDRAYNEQFF. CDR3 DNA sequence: TGTGCCAGCGCACATTGGGACAGGGCCTACAATGAGCAGTTCTTC.

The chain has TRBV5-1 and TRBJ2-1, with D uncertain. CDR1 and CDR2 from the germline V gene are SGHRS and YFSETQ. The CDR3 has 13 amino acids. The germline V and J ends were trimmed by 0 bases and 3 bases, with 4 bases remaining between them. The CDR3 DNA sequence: TGCGCCAGCAGCTTGGATCACTACAATGAGCAGTTCTTC. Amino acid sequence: CASSLDHYNEQFF.

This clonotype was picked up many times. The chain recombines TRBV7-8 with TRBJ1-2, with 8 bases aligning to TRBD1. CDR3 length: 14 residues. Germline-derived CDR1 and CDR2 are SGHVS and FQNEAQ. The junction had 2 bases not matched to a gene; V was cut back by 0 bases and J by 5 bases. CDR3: CASSLAGTGYGYTF. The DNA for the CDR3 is TGTGCCAGCAGCTTAGCGGGGACAGGTTATGGCTACACCTTC.

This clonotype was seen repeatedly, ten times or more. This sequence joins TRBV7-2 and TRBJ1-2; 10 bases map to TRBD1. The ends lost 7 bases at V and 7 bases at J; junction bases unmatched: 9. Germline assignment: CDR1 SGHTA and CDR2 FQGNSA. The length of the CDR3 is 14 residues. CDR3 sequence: CASTWDRGSGGYTF. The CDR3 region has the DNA TGTGCCAGCACCTGGGACAGGGGATCGGGTGGCTACACCTTC.

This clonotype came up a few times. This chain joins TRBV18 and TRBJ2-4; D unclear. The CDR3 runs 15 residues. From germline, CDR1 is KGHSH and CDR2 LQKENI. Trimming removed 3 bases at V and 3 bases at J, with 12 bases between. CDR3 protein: CASSPVAAGKNIQYF. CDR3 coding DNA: TGTGCCAGCTCACCGGTGGCGGCCGGCAAAAACATTCAGTACTTC.

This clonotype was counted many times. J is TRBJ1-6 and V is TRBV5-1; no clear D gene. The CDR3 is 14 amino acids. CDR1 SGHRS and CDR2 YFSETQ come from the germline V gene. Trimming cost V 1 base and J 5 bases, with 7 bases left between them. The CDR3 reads CASSLTEDNSPLHF. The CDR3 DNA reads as TGCGCCAGCAGCTTGACGGAGGATAATTCACCCCTCCACTTT.

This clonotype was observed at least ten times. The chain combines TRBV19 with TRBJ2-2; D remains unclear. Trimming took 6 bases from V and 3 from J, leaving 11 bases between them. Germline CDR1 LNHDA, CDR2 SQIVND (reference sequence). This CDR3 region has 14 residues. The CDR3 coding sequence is TGTGCCAGTAGCCTCGGTCCGGACACCGGGGAGCTGTTTTTT. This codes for CASSLGPDTGELFF.

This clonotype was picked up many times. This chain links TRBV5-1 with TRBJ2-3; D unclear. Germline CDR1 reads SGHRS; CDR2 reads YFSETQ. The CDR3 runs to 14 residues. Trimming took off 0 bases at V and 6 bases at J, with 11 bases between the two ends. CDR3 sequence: CASSLDPHSDTQYF. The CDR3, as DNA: TGCGCCAGCAGCTTGGATCCTCACTCGGATACGCAGTATTTT. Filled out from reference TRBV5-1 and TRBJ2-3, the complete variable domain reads KAGVTQTPRYLIKTRGQQVTLSCSPISGHRSVSWYQQTPGQGLQFLFEYFSETQRNKGNFPGRFSGRQFSNSRSEMNVSTLELGDSALYLCASSLDPHSDTQYFGPGTRLTVL.

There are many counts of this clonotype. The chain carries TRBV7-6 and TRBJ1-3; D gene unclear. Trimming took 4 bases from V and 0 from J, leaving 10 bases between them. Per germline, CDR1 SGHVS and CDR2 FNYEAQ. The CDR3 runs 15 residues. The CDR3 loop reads CASSSRTGSGNTIYF. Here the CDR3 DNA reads TGTGCCAGCAGCTCACGGACCGGCTCTGGAAACACCATATATTTT.

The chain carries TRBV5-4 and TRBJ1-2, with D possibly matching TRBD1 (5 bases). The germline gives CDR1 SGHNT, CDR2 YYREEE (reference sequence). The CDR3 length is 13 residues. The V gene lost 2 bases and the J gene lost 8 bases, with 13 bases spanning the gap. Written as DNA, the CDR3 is TGTGCCAGCAGCTTCTCCAGGGCTGCCGGCTACACCTTC. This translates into CASSFSRAAGYTF.

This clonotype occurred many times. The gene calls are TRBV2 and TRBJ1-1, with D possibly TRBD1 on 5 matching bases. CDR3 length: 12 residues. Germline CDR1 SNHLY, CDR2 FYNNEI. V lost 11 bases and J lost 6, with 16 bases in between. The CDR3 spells CASSREIAEAFF. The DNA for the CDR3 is TGTGCCTCCAGCAGGGAGATCGCTGAAGCTTTCTTT.

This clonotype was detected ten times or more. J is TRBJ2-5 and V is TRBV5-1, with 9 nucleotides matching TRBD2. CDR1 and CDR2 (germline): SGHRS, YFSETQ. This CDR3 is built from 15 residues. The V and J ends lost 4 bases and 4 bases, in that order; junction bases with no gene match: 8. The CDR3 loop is CASSHSLAGPETQYF. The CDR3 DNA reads TGCGCCAGCAGCCACTCACTAGCGGGTCCAGAGACCCAGTACTTC.

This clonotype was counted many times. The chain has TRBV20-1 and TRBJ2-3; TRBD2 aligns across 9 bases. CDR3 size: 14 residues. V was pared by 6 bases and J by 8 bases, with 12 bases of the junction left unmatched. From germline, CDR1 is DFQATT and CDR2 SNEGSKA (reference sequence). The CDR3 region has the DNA TGCAGTGCCTCCCGGGGACTAGCTTCTGTTACGCAGTATTTT. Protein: CSASRGLASVTQYF.